The present TCR beta chain was sequenced within a study of CD8 T cells in Susac syndrome. Looking at the study overall: There were Susac syndrome patients who were therapy-naive at blood draw, others on corticosteroids, and others on intravenous immunoglobulin alone. Study outcomes and limitations: The study recognized that the number of individuals in its TCR sequencing and HLA analysis was relatively small.

Reverse transcription of 0.5 to 1 ug RNA was carried out with random hexamers. Multiplex immunoSEQ PCR targeted 54 Vbeta and 13 Jbeta TCR beta segments. A single record per CDR3 protein comes from TCRdb applying MiXCR to the immunoSEQ multiplex PCR reads. Of fewer than 200,000 distinct CDR3 sequences listed, roughly 94% are singletons. Notes on this clonotype: The antigen remains unidentified.

Germline loops: CDR1 ENHRY, CDR2 SYGVKD. Trimming took 3 bases from V and 5 from J; bases not matched to a gene: 7. This CDR3 is built from 15 residues. V is TRBV10-3 and J is TRBJ2-5, with TRBD2 matching over 9 bases. Sequenced sample: CD4+ T cells from PBMCs. The TCR was taken from a human donor with Susac syndrome. CDR3: CAISDASGAVETQYF. As DNA, the CDR3 is TGTGCCATCAGTGATGCTAGCGGGGCGGTTGAGACCCAGTACTTC.